This entry is about one T cell receptor (beta chain). Its count unrecorded, this clonotype is medium-sized (0.01 to 0.1%) by frequency. It has no known antigen specificity. For both bulk and single-cell sequencing, libraries were prepared with the iRepertoire multiplex PCR system and TCR subtype-specific primers. Multiplex PCR using primers aimed at the V, D and J gene regions produced the bulk TCR beta libraries. Bulk TCR library preparation used roughly 95-550 ng of RNA per sample as input. An Illumina MiSeq was used to sequence the bulk TCR beta amplicons. The authors' analysis ran thus. Sample misassignments and low-quality sequencing reads were removed through quality control steps. CDR3 was defined as the amino acids lying between the Y[YFLI]C motif of the V-gene and the [FW]GXGT motif of the J-segment. The IMGT database served as the reference for assigning TRBV and TRBJ genes and CDR3 clonotypes. Per-sample TRBV expression was normalized to the mean of the same gene in PBMC from roughly 40 healthy donors. After TCRdb reprocessed the reads, each CDR3 protein sequence was kept as one row, without DNA. The V and J calls and clone size are TCRdb's, not the authors'. The sample's table lists a count of more than 1,500 distinct CDR3 sequences. 14% of the sample rests with the top ten.

Including cysteine and phenylalanine, the CDR3 has 12 amino acids. No DNA has been recorded. Sequenced donors were patients with carbamazepine-induced Stevens-Johnson syndrome or toxic epidermal necrolysis (CBZ-SJS/TEN). Peripheral blood repertoires came from CBZ-SJS/TEN patients of Han Chinese (roughly 5) and European (roughly 6) origin. Patients with drug-induced severe cutaneous adverse reactions had T cell receptor repertoires profiled by next-generation sequencing to look for drug-specific clonotypes. The RNA was isolated from either blister cells of skin lesions or peripheral blood mononuclear cells. This specimen belongs to a study of T cells in severe cutaneous drug reactions (dated by TCRdb to 2018 to 2020). Study-level background: Patients were recruited between 2011 and 2018 from Taiwan, Thailand and a European registry network. Only patients with a probable or definite SJS/TEN or DRESS diagnosis by RegiSCAR criteria were enrolled. The culprit drug was assigned using the Naranjo algorithm and the ALDEN drug causality algorithm. Biological samples, such as blister fluids/cells and PBMC, were collected from patients during the acute or recovery stage. Bulk TCR sequencing was combined with single-cell sequencing, quantitative PCR validation, functional assays and transgenic mouse experiments. Libraries used iRepertoire multiplex PCR; authors cited a comparison showing similar capture of abundant clonotypes across iRepertoire and 5' RACE methods with or without UMI. General study outcomes and caveats: Whether the public TCR generalizes to SJS/TEN caused by other drugs was noted by the authors as still needing further study. Although undetectable or scarce in tolerant-control and healthy-donor PBMC, a public TCRbeta CDR3 was found in all seven CBZ-SJS/TEN blister samples, at a mean of 13.57%. TRBV12-4 usage was strongly increased in CBZ-SJS/TEN patients, averaging approximately 30% in blister cells and approximately 5% in PBMC.

Input material: PBMCs. The clonotype comes from a human donor with Stevens-Johnson syndrome, a severe cutaneous drug reaction. Here the chain combines TRBV12-3 or TRBV12-4 and TRBJ1-3. For the CDR3, the sequence is CASSLSVYTIYF.